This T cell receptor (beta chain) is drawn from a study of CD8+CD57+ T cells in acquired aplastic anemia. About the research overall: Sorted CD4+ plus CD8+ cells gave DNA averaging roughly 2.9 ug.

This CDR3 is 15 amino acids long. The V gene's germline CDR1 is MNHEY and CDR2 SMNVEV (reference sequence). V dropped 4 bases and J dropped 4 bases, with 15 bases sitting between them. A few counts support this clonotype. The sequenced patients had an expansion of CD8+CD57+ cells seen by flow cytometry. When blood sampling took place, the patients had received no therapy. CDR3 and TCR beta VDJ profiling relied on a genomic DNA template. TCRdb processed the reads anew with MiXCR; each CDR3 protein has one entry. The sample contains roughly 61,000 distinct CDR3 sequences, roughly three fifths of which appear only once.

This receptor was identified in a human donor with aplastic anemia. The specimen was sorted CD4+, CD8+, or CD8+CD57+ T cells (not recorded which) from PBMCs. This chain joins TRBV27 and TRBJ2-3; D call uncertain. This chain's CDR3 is CASSSSQSLADTQYF. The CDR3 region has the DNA TGTGCCAGCAGTTCCAGCCAAAGTTTGGCAGATACGCAGTATTTT.